This T cell receptor (beta chain) was recorded in a study of shared clonotypes between healthy human individuals. Whole-study context: Three CD4 naive, three CD4 memory, two CD8 naive and one CD8 memory plate were used per donor. General study results and limits: Sequencing depth was expected to affect clonotype sharing among donors.

Note on this clone: Its antigen is currently unknown.

The CDR3 has 16 amino acids. Trimming cost V 1 base and J 3 bases; bases outside gene matches: 10. CDR1 is SGHRS and CDR2 is YFSETQ in the germline V gene. TCRdb's copy holds only in-frame clones and misses some; the assay was immunoSEQ multiplex PCR. The sample consists of 650,000 to 800,000 clones, approximately 90% of them appearing once. CD8 cells classed as naive were CD45RO-negative and positively selected for CCR7, excluding terminally differentiated effector memory CD45RA+ cells. Sequenced sample: naive CD8+ T cells sorted from blood. The V call is TRBV5-1, the J call TRBJ2-7; 7 positions match TRBD2. The clonotype was recovered from a man in his thirties or forties in good health. DNA for the CDR3: TGCGCCAGCAGCTTGCGGAGAGGGGAGGGGAACTACGAGCAGTACTTC. This codes for CASSLRRGEGNYEQYF.